Sequencing of this T cell receptor (beta chain) was carried out in a study of T cells in localized non-small cell lung cancer. Study conclusions and caveats: Longer overall survival was linked to higher blood T cell density.

The CDR3 sequence is 14 residues long. The germline V gene encodes CDR1 KGHSH and CDR2 LQKENI. V lost 3 bases and J 0 bases, leaving 5 bases between the germline ends. The protocol was immunoSEQ multiplex PCR, while the TCRdb copy is restricted to in-frame clones and leaves out a portion. This table holds 25,000 to 30,000 clones, 80% to 95% found once. Worth noting for this clone: Its antigen is undetermined.

The sample was peripheral blood, taken before any cancer treatment. This clonotype was obtained from an older female donor with stage I lung adenocarcinoma. The rearrangement joins TRBV18 to TRBJ1-4; unclear D gene. The CDR3 nucleotides read TGTGCCAGCTCACCCCGGTCAACTAATGAAAAACTGTTTTTT. It is translated as CASSPRSTNEKLFF.